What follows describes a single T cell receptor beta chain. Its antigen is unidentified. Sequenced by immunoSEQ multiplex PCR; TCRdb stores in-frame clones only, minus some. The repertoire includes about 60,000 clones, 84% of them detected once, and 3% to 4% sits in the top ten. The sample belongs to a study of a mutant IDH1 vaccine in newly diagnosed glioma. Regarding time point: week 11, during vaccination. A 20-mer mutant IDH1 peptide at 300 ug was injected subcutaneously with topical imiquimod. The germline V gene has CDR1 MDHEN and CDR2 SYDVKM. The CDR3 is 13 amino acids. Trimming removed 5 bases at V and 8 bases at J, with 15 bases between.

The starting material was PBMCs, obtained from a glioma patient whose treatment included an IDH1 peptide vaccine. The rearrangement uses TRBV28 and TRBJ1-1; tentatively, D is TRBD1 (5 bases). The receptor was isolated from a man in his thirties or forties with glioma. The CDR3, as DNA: TGTGCCAGCAGTCAAACCAGGGCCGGGGAAGCTTTCTTT. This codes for CASSQTRAGEAFF.